This record covers a single TCR beta chain. PCR was performed a second time for roughly 7 to 12 cycles using a sample-barcoded 5' primer and a J-beta primer mix. Each CDR3 protein gets one entry after TCRdb re-called the 5' RACE reads with MiXCR. Altogether roughly 1.7 million distinct CDR3 sequences are present, roughly 32% being singletons, with the ten largest covering 11%. The entry originates in a study of blood T cells in healthy people across ages. This CDR3 is built from 14 residues. With 1 base removed from V and 2 bases from J, the gap between germline ends came to 9 bases. CDR1 and CDR2 from the germline V gene are SGHVS and FQNEAQ.

Sequencing was done on a sample of blood. The TCR sequence derives from a woman aged 25-40 years in good health. The chain couples TRBV7-8 to TRBJ2-7; D ambiguous. This chain's CDR3 is CASSLEGIAYEQYF. The CDR3 DNA is TGTGCCAGCAGCTTAGAGGGAATCGCCTACGAGCAGTACTTC.